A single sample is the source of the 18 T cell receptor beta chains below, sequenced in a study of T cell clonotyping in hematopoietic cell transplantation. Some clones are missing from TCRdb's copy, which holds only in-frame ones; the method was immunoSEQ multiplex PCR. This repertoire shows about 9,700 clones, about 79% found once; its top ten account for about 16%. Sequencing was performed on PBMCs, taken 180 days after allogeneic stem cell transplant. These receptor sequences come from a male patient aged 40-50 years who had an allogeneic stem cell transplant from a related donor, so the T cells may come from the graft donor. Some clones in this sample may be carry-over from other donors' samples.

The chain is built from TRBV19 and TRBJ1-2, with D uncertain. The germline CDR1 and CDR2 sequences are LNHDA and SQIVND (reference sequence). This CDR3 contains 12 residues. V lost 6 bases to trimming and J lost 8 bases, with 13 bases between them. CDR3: CASSDVGGGYTF. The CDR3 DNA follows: TGTGCCAGTAGCGACGTTGGAGGCGGCTACACCTTC.

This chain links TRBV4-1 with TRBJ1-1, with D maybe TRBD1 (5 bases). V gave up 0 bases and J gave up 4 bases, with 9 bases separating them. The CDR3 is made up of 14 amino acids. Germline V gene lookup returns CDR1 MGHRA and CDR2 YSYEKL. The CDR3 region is CASSQDPGTTEAFF. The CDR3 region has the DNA TGCGCCAGCAGCCAAGATCCCGGGACCACTGAAGCTTTCTTT.

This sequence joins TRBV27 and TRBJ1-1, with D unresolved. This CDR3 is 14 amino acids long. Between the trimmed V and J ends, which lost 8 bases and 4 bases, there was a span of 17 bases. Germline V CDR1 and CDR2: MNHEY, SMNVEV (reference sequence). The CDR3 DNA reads TGTGCCAGCTCTTATTTTGGCAGACGCACTGAAGCTTTCTTT. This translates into CASSYFGRRTEAFF.

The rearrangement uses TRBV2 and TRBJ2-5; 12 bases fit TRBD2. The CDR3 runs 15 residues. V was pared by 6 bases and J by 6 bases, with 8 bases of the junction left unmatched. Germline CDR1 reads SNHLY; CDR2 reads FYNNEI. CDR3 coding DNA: TGTGCCAGCAGCCGTTTGACTAGCGGGGGAAAGACCCAGTACTTC. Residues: CASSRLTSGGKTQYF.

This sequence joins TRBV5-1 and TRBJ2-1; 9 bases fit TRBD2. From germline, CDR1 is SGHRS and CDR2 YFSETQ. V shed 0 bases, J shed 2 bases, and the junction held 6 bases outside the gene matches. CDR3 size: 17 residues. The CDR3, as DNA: TGCGCCAGCAGCTTGGCCCCCCTAGCGGGACCCTACAATGAGCAGTTCTTC. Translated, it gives CASSLAPLAGPYNEQFF.

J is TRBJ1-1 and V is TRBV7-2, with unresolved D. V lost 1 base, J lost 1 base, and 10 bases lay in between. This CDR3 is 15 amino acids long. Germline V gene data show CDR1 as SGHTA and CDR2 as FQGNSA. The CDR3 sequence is CASSLVWSGNTEAFF. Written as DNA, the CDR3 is TGTGCCAGCAGCTTAGTATGGTCGGGGAACACTGAAGCTTTCTTT.

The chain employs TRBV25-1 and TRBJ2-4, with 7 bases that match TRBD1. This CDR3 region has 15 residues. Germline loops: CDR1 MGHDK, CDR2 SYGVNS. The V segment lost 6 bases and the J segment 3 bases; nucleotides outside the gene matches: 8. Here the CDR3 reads CASRDHRDSKNIQYF. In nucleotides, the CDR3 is TGTGCCAGCAGAGATCACCGGGACAGCAAAAACATTCAGTACTTC.

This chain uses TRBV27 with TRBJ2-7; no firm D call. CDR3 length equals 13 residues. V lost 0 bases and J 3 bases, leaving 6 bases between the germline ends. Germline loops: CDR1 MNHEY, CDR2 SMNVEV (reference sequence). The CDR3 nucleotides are TGTGCCAGCAGTTTATCGGTGGGCTACGAGCAGTACTTC. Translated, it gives CASSLSVGYEQYF.

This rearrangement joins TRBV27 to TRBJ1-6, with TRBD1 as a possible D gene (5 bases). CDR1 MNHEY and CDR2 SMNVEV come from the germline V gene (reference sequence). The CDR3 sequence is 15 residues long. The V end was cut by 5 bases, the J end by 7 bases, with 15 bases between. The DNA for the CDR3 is TGTGCCAGCAGTCCCCGGGGCCTACTCAATTCACCCCTCCACTTT. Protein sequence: CASSPRGLLNSPLHF.

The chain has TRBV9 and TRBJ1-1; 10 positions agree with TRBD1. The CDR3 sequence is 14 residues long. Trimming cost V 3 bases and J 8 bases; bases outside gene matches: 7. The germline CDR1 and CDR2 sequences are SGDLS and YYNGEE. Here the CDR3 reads CASSARQGAGEAFF. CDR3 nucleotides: TGTGCCAGCAGCGCCCGACAGGGGGCGGGGGAAGCTTTCTTT.

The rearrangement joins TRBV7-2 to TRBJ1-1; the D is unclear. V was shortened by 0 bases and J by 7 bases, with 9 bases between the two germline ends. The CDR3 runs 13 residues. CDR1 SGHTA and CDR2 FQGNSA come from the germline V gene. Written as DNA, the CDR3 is TGTGCCAGCAGCTTAGCTTCCACACTTGAAGCTTTCTTT. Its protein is CASSLASTLEAFF.

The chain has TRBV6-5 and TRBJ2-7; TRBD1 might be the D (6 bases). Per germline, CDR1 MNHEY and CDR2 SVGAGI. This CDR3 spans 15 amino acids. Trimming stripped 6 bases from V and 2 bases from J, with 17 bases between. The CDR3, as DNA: TGTGCCAGCAGGCCACAGGGAACGGGGACCTACGAGCAGTACTTC. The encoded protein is CASRPQGTGTYEQYF.

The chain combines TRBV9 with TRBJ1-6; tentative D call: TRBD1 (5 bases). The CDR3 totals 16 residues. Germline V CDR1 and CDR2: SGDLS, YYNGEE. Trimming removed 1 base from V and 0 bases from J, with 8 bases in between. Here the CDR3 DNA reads TGTGCCAGCAGCGTAAGTGACAGCTCCTATAATTCACCCCTCCACTTT. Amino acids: CASSVSDSSYNSPLHF.

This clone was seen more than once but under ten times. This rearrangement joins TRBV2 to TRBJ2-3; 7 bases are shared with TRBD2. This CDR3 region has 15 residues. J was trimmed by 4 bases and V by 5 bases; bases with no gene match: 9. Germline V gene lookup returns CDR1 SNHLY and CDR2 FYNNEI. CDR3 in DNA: TGTGCCAGCAGTTTTCAGGGAGGGCACGCAGATACGCAGTATTTT. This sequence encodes CASSFQGGHADTQYF.

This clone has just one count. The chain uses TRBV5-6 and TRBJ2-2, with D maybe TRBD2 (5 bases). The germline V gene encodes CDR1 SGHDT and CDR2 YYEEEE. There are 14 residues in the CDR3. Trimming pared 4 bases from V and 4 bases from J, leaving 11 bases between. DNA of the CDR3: TGTGCCAGCAGCCCGGCGGGTTTCACCGGGGAGCTGTTTTTT. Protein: CASSPAGFTGELFF.

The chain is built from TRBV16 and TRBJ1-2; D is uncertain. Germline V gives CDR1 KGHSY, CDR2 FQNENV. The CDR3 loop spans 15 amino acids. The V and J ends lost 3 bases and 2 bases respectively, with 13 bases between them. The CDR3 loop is CASSHQLSYNYGYTF. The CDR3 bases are TGTGCCAGCAGCCATCAACTCTCGTACAACTATGGCTACACCTTC.

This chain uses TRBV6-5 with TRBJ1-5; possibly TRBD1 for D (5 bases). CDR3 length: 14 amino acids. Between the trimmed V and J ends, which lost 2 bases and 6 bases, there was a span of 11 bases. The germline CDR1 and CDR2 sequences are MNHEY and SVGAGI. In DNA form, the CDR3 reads TGTGCCAGCAGTTACGTGCAGGGTAGTCAGCCCCAGCATTTT. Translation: CASSYVQGSQPQHF.

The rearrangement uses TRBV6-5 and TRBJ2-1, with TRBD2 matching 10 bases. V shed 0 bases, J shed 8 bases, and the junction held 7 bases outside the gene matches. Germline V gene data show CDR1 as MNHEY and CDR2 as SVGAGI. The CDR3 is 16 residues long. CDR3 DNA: TGTGCCAGCAGTTACTCTGGAGCGGGGGGGCCGGATGAGCAGTTCTTC. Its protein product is CASSYSGAGGPDEQFF.